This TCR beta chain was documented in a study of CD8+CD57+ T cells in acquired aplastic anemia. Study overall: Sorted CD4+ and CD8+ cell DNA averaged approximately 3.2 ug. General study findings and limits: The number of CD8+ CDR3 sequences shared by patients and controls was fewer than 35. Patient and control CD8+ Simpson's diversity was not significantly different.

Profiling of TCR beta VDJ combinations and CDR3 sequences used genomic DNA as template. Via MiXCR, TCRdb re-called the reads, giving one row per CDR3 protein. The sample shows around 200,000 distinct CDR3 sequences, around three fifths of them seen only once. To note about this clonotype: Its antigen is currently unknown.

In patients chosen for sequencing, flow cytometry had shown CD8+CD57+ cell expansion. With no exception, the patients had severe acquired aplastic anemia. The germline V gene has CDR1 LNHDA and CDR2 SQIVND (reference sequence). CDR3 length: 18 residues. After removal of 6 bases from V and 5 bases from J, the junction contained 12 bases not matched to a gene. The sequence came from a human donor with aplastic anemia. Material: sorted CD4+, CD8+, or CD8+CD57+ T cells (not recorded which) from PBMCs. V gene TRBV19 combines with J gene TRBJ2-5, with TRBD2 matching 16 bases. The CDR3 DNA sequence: TGTGCCAGTAGCCCGGGACTAGCGGGAGGGCAATCTTTGGAGACCCAGTACTTC. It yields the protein CASSPGLAGGQSLETQYF.